A single sample gave rise to the 32 T cell receptor beta chains below, sequenced in a study of T cell clonotyping in hematopoietic cell transplantation. Here immunoSEQ multiplex PCR was the method, and the copy in TCRdb shows in-frame clones only, minus some. Altogether roughly 7,500 clones are present, just over 90% being singletons, with the ten largest covering about 4.8%. Sequenced here: PBMCs, sampled 180 days after allogeneic stem cell transplant. The origin of the receptors is a female patient in her forties or fifties who had an allogeneic stem cell transplant from an unrelated donor, so the T cells may come from the graft donor. Some clones in this sample may be carry-over from other donors' samples.

This clone occurred a few times. The chain uses TRBV10-3 and TRBJ2-5, with unresolved D. CDR1 is ENHRY and CDR2 is SYGVKD in the germline V gene. This CDR3 contains 13 residues. Trimming removed 0 bases from V and 5 bases from J, with 7 bases in between. CDR3 coding DNA: TGTGCCATCAGTGAGTCGGAAGGGGAGACCCAGTACTTC. Amino acids: CAISESEGETQYF.

Regarding this clone: A read error may produce the germline difference seen at one junction end. The chain has TRBV5-1 and TRBJ1-4, with TRBD1 as a possible D gene (6 bases). Germline values: CDR1 SGHRS, CDR2 YFSETQ. The length of the CDR3 is 16 residues. This CDR3 reads CASSFRGQSTNEKLFF. The CDR3 DNA is TGCGCCAGCAGCTTCCGTGGACAGTCAACGAATGAAAAACTGTTTTTT.

The CDR3 reads CASSLGPGTGPGELFF. Written as DNA, the CDR3 is TGTGCCAGCAGCTTAGGACCGGGGACAGGGCCCGGGGAGCTGTTTTTT. The chain has TRBV7-2 and TRBJ2-2; the match to TRBD1 covers 9 bases. CDR3 size: 16 residues. J lost 6 bases, V lost 1 base, and 6 bases had no gene match. The V gene's germline CDR1 is SGHTA and CDR2 FQGNSA.

V usage is TRBV5-1 and J usage is TRBJ2-5; D remains unclear. This CDR3 is built from 15 residues. Trimming stripped 0 bases from V and 3 bases from J, with 12 bases between. In germline, CDR1 is SGHRS, CDR2 YFSETQ. DNA for the CDR3: TGCGCCAGCAGCTTGGAAACTGGGGATGAAGAGACCCAGTACTTC. Protein product: CASSLETGDEETQYF.

The V and J genes are TRBV9 and TRBJ1-2; D perhaps matches TRBD1 (5 bases). V dropped 1 base and J dropped 0 bases, with 16 bases sitting between them. In germline, CDR1 is SGDLS, CDR2 YYNGEE. The CDR3 spans 17 residues. The CDR3: CASSVLGRAYANYGYTF. CDR3 DNA: TGTGCCAGCAGCGTACTAGGCAGGGCCTACGCTAACTATGGCTACACCTTC.

The V gene is TRBV7-9, the J gene TRBJ2-2; possibly TRBD1 for D (6 bases). Germline CDR1 SEHNR, CDR2 FQNEAQ (reference sequence). The CDR3 covers 16 residues. The ends were cut back, 4 bases at V and 6 bases at J, with 18 bases in the middle. CDR3 in DNA: TGTGCCAGCAGCTATCGACAGGATCGTTTCGCCGGGGAGCTGTTTTTT. Residues: CASSYRQDRFAGELFF.

CDR3 sequence: CASSRGAGELFF. The CDR3 DNA is TGTGCCAGCAGCAGGGGAGCCGGGGAGCTGTTTTTT. The chain employs TRBV27 and TRBJ2-2; a weak D match, TRBD1 (6 bases). Germline V gene data show CDR1 as MNHEY and CDR2 as SMNVEV (reference sequence). This CDR3 spans 12 amino acids. V was cut by 6 bases and J by 6 bases, with 8 bases left in between.

The table lists this clone with a few counts. The chain employs TRBV30 and TRBJ1-1; D is unclear. This CDR3 has 12 amino acids. CDR1 is GTSNPN, CDR2 SVGIG, per germline (reference sequence). The V end was cut by 4 bases, the J end by 1 base, with 7 bases between. The CDR3 region has the DNA TGTGCCTGGAACCCAGGGAACACTGAAGCTTTCTTT. Translating gives CAWNPGNTEAFF. Complete variable domain (other parts from reference TRBV30 and TRBJ1-1): SQTIHQWPATLVQPVGSPLSLECTVEGTSNPNLYWYRQAAGRGLQLLFYSVGIGQISSEVPQNLSASRPQDRQFILSSKKLLLSDSGFYLCAWNPGNTEAFFGQGTRLTVV.

This clone was seen only a few times. V usage is TRBV29-1 and J usage is TRBJ1-1; 7 positions match TRBD1. CDR1 is SQVTM and CDR2 is ANQGSEA in the germline V gene. The CDR3 consists of 16 residues. V trimming: 4 bases; J trimming: 0 bases; junction bases outside the gene matches: 11. The CDR3 region has the DNA TGCAGCGTTGCCGGGACAGCCCTATTCATGAACACTGAAGCTTTCTTT. It yields the protein CSVAGTALFMNTEAFF. The whole variable domain, filled in from reference TRBV29-1 and TRBJ1-1, reads SAVISQKPSRDICQRGTSLTIQCQVDSQVTMMFWYRQQPGQSLTLIATANQGSEATYESGFVIDKFPISRPNLTFSTLTVSNMSPEDSSIYLCSVAGTALFMNTEAFFGQGTRLTVV.

The rearrangement uses TRBV5-4 and TRBJ2-7; unclear D gene. The V end was cut by 0 bases, the J end by 7 bases, with 5 bases between. The germline gives CDR1 SGHNT, CDR2 YYREEE (reference sequence). The CDR3 spans 11 residues. The CDR3 is CASSLAAEQYF. The CDR3 nucleotides read TGTGCCAGCAGCTTGGCCGCAGAGCAGTACTTC.

The chain couples TRBV30 to TRBJ1-1; 12 nucleotides agree with TRBD1. V was clipped by 8 bases and J by 5 bases; unmatched bases: 15. The CDR3 is 16 amino acids. CDR1 and CDR2 (germline): GTSNPN, SVGIG (reference sequence). CDR3 coding DNA: TGTGCCCACGAATCCCGGGACAGGGGGCGAAGGACTGAAGCTTTCTTT. Protein sequence: CAHESRDRGRRTEAFF.

This clone was seen only a few times. The chain uses TRBV6-1 and TRBJ2-5, with TRBD2 identical over 7 bases. Trimming took 9 bases from V and 3 from J; bases not matched to a gene: 10. Germline-derived CDR1 and CDR2 are MNHNS and SASEGT. CDR3 length: 14 amino acids. CDR3 bases: TGTGCCAGGGGGGGGTTTGGAAGGGAAGAGACCCAGTACTTC. It codes for CARGGFGREETQYF.

This chain links TRBV19 with TRBJ1-2, with a tentative D call TRBD1 (6 bases). This CDR3 has 15 amino acids. The V gene's germline CDR1 is LNHDA and CDR2 SQIVND (reference sequence). The V end lost 8 bases, the J end lost 4 bases, and 20 bases lay between the germline ends. The CDR3 protein is CASVRRGAYAYGYTF. The CDR3 DNA sequence: TGTGCCAGTGTAAGAAGGGGGGCTTACGCCTATGGCTACACCTTC.

This clone was observed once. The rearrangement uses TRBV6-1 and TRBJ2-7; D not resolved. Per germline, CDR1 MNHNS and CDR2 SASEGT. The V end was cut by 0 bases, the J end by 0 bases, with 12 bases between. The CDR3 covers 16 residues. CDR3 loop: CASSEAGWLSSYEQYV. Written as DNA, the CDR3 is TGTGCCAGCAGTGAAGCGGGGTGGTTGAGCTCCTACGAGCAGTACGTC.

The table lists this clone with a count of one. The chain has TRBV2 and TRBJ1-4; 8 bases are a match to TRBD1. The germline V gene has CDR1 SNHLY and CDR2 FYNNEI. The CDR3 length is 17 residues. V lost 3 bases to trimming and J lost 7 bases; unmatched junction nucleotides: 13. The CDR3 reads CASSDRQGRRGGEKLFF. The CDR3 nucleotides are TGTGCCAGCAGTGATCGACAGGGGCGCCGGGGAGGTGAAAAACTGTTTTTT. Full variable domain (remainder filled in from reference TRBV2 and TRBJ1-4): EPEVTQTPSHQVTQMGQEVILRCVPISNHLYFYWYRQILGQKVEFLVSFYNNEISEKSEIFDDQFSVERPDGSNFTLKIRSTKLEDSAMYFCASSDRQGRRGGEKLFFGSGTQLSVL.

A single count supports this clone. The rearrangement joins TRBV28 to TRBJ2-7, with D maybe TRBD1 (6 bases). The germline V gene has CDR1 MDHEN and CDR2 SYDVKM. V dropped 2 bases and J dropped 0 bases, with 11 bases sitting between them. This CDR3 comprises 15 residues. The CDR3 protein is CASSLLRTVSYEQYF. CDR3 nucleotide sequence: TGTGCCAGCAGTTTACTAAGGACAGTCTCCTACGAGCAGTACTTC.

This clone was recorded once. This chain links TRBV4-1 with TRBJ2-1; the D call may be TRBD1 or TRBD2 (5 bases each). This CDR3 region has 16 residues. V lost 5 bases and J lost 6, with 20 bases in between. Germline CDR1 reads MGHRA; CDR2 reads YSYEKL. CDR3 protein: CASSAFSGQLGNEQFF. The CDR3 region has the DNA TGCGCCAGCAGCGCTTTTTCCGGACAACTAGGCAATGAGCAGTTCTTC.

This rearrangement joins TRBV7-8 to TRBJ1-4; D gene unclear. Germline CDR1 reads SGHVS; CDR2 reads FQNEAQ. The CDR3 is 14 amino acids. The ends were cut back, 3 bases at V and 0 bases at J, with 5 bases in the middle. CDR3 sequence: CASSFTATNEKLFF. In DNA, the CDR3 is TGTGCCAGCAGCTTTACTGCAACTAATGAAAAACTGTTTTTT.

Only one count was recorded for this clone. The J gene is TRBJ2-7, the V gene TRBV18, with 7 bases matching TRBD2. CDR3 size: 16 residues. Per the germline V gene, CDR1 is KGHSH and CDR2 is LQKENI. J lost 7 bases, V lost 6 bases, and 18 bases had no gene match. The CDR3, as DNA: TGTGCCAGCTCCCCGCGGGGGATAGTCTCAGCGTGGGAGCAGTACTTC. Protein: CASSPRGIVSAWEQYF.

The V and J genes are TRBV5-6 and TRBJ2-2, with 7 bases fitting TRBD1. CDR3 length: 15 residues. V lost 1 base to trimming and J lost 7 bases; unmatched junction nucleotides: 7. Germline CDR1 is SGHDT and CDR2 is YYEEEE. This chain's CDR3 is CASSLITGAGGELFF. The CDR3 DNA is TGTGCCAGCAGCTTGATAACAGGGGCAGGCGGGGAGCTGTTTTTT.

The rearrangement uses TRBV15 and TRBJ2-7; D perhaps matches TRBD1 (5 bases). This CDR3 comprises 15 residues. V was pared by 5 bases and J by 1 base, with 15 bases between. CDR1 and CDR2 from the germline V gene are LNHNV and YYDKDF (reference sequence). The CDR3 bases are TGTGCCACCAGCCCCCGACAGCTAACGTCCTACGAGCAGTACTTC. Protein product: CATSPRQLTSYEQYF.

The chain employs TRBV27 and TRBJ2-2; no reliable D call. CDR3 length equals 14 residues. Germline lookup yields CDR1 MNHEY and CDR2 SMNVEV (reference sequence). V lost 1 base and J lost 2, with 5 bases in between. CDR3: CASSLYSNTGELFF. The CDR3 nucleotides read TGTGCCAGCAGTTTATACAGCAACACCGGGGAGCTGTTTTTT.

This clone was picked up one time. The genes are TRBV4-2 and TRBJ2-5; TRBD2 matches 10 bases. Germline V gives CDR1 LGHNA, CDR2 YNFKEQ. The V gene end was trimmed by 3 bases and the J gene end by 4 bases; junction bases not matched to a gene: 8. The CDR3 spans 16 residues. CDR3 coding DNA: TGTGCCAGCAGCCAGTCTAGCGGGGGCGGCGTAGAGACCCAGTACTTC. Translated, it gives CASSQSSGGGVETQYF.

V usage is TRBV5-6 and J usage is TRBJ2-7; 9 nucleotides match TRBD1. V lost 4 bases, J lost 5 bases, and 7 bases stayed unmatched. This CDR3 comprises 14 residues. The germline V gene encodes CDR1 SGHDT and CDR2 YYEEEE. CDR3 loop: CASSHWTGEDEQYV. As DNA, the CDR3 is TGTGCCAGCAGCCATTGGACAGGGGAAGACGAGCAGTACGTC.

V and J are TRBV30 and TRBJ2-3; 10 bases agree with TRBD1. This CDR3 has 16 amino acids. Trimming took 4 bases from V and 6 from J; bases not matched to a gene: 13. Germline loops: CDR1 GTSNPN, CDR2 SVGIG (reference sequence). CDR3 loop: CAWTPPGTGVRDTQYF. In DNA, the CDR3 is TGTGCCTGGACCCCACCCGGGACAGGGGTCCGGGATACGCAGTATTTT. The full variable domain, with the rest looked up from reference TRBV30 and TRBJ2-3, is SQTIHQWPATLVQPVGSPLSLECTVEGTSNPNLYWYRQAAGRGLQLLFYSVGIGQISSEVPQNLSASRPQDRQFILSSKKLLLSDSGFYLCAWTPPGTGVRDTQYFGPGTRLTVL.

The CDR3 region has the DNA TGTGCCAGTAGTCTACAGGGGTTTCGAGAGACCCAGTACTTC. Amino acid sequence: CASSLQGFRETQYF. V usage is TRBV19 and J usage is TRBJ2-5; 7 nucleotides line up with TRBD1. The CDR3 has 14 amino acids. Losses at the gene ends were 5 bases for V and 4 bases for J; bases not matched to a gene: 7. In germline, CDR1 is LNHDA, CDR2 SQIVND (reference sequence). The variable domain in full, with the rest retrieved from reference TRBV19 and TRBJ2-5, is DGGITQSPKYLFRKEGQNVTLSCEQNLNHDAMYWYRQDPGQGLRLIYYSQIVNDFQKGDIAEGYSVSREKKESFPLTVTSAQKNPTAFYLCASSLQGFRETQYFGPGTRLLVL.

V is TRBV7-2 and J is TRBJ2-2; TRBD2 is a possible D gene (6 bases). This CDR3 contains 16 residues. Germline lookup yields CDR1 SGHTA and CDR2 FQGNSA. Trimming stripped 2 bases from V and 6 bases from J, with 16 bases between. CDR3 in amino acids: CASSLRRAWGPGELFF. In nucleotides, the CDR3 is TGTGCCAGCAGCTTACGGAGGGCCTGGGGTCCCGGGGAGCTGTTTTTT.

The chain couples TRBV19 to TRBJ1-2, with D tentatively TRBD1 (6 bases). Trimming took off 7 bases at V and 1 base at J, with 13 bases between the two ends. In germline, CDR1 is LNHDA, CDR2 SQIVND (reference sequence). The CDR3 runs to 14 residues. The CDR3 protein is CASINTGNNYGYTF. CDR3 DNA sequence: TGTGCCAGTATAAATACAGGGAATAACTATGGCTACACCTTC.

This chain uses TRBV28 with TRBJ1-2; TRBD1 agrees at 9 bases. The CDR3 extends over 14 amino acids. Trimming took 4 bases from V and 4 from J; bases not matched to a gene: 4. From germline, CDR1 is MDHEN and CDR2 SYDVKM. CDR3 sequence (DNA): TGTGCCAGCAGTTGGCAGGACAGGGGCTATGGCTACACCTTC. Residues: CASSWQDRGYGYTF.

This rearrangement joins TRBV13 to TRBJ2-7, with 9 bases fitting TRBD1. In germline, CDR1 is PRHDT, CDR2 FYEKMQ (reference sequence). The CDR3 sequence is 13 residues long. CDR3 in DNA: TGTGCCAGCAGCCTAGGACAGGGGTACGAGCAGTACGTC. It translates to CASSLGQGYEQYV.

V and J are TRBV29-1 and TRBJ1-5, with 9 bases that match TRBD1. The CDR3 loop spans 14 amino acids. Trimming removed 5 bases from V and 5 bases from J; junction bases left unmatched: 7. Germline assignment: CDR1 SQVTM and CDR2 ANQGSEA. This CDR3 reads CSVSDRGSHQPQHF. The CDR3 DNA follows: TGCAGCGTTTCGGACAGGGGATCCCATCAGCCCCAGCATTTT.

The chain carries TRBV4-1 and TRBJ2-1, with D maybe TRBD1 (5 bases). The CDR3 contains 12 residues. The V gene lost 4 bases and the J gene lost 9 bases, with 10 bases spanning the gap. Germline V lookup: CDR1 MGHRA, CDR2 YSYEKL. CDR3 loop: CASSLIQGEQFF. CDR3 nucleotides: TGCGCCAGCAGCCTAATCCAGGGTGAGCAGTTCTTC.